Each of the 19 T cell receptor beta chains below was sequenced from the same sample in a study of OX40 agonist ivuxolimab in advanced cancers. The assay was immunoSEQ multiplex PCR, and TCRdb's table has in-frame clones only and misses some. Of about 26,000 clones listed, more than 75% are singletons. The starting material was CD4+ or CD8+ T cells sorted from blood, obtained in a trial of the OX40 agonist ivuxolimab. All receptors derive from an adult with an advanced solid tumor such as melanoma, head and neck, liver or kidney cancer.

The CDR3 DNA is TGTGCCAGCAGTTTATCCATGTCGGTATCAGATACGCAGTATTTT. Protein: CASSLSMSVSDTQYF. The chain joins TRBV27 to TRBJ2-3; no firm D call. CDR1 and CDR2 from the germline V gene are MNHEY and SMNVEV (reference sequence). The V gene lost 0 bases and the J gene lost 4 bases, with 11 bases spanning the gap. The CDR3 has 15 amino acids.

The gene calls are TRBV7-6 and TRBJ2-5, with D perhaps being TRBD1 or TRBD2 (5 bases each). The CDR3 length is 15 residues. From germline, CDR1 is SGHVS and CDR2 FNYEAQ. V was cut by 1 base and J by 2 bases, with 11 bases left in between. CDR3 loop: CASSLGRTFQETQYF. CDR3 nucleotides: TGTGCCAGCAGCTTAGGGAGGACATTTCAAGAGACCCAGTACTTC.

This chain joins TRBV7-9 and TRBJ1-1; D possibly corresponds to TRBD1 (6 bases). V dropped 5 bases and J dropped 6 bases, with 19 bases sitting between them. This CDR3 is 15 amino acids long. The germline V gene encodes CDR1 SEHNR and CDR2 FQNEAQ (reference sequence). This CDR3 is CASSEIQGVLAEAFF. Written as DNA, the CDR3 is TGTGCCAGCAGCGAGATACAGGGTGTTCTTGCTGAAGCTTTCTTT.

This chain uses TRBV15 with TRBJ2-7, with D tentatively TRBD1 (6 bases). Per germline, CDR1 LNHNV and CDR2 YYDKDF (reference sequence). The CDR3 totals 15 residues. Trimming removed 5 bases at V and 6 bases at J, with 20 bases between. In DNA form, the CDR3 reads TGTGCCACCAGCCCTACAGGGATTAAGCCAGTCGAGCAGTACTTC. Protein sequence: CATSPTGIKPVEQYF. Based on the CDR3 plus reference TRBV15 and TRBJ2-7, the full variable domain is DAMVIQNPRYQVTQFGKPVTLSCSQTLNHNVMYWYQQKSSQAPKLLFHYYDKDFNNEADTPDNFQSRRPNTSFCFLDIRSPGLGDTAMYLCATSPTGIKPVEQYFGPGTRLTVT.

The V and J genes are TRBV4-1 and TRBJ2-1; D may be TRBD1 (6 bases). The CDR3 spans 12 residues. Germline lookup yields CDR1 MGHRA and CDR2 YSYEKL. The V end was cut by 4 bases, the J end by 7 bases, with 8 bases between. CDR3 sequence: CASSRDRNEQFF. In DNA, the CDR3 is TGCGCCAGCAGCCGAGACAGGAATGAGCAGTTCTTC.

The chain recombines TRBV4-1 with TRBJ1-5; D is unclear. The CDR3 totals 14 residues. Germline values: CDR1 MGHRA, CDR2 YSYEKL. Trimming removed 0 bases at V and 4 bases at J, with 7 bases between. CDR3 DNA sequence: TGCGCCAGCAGCCAAGAAAAAGGGAATCAGCCCCAGCATTTT. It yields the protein CASSQEKGNQPQHF.

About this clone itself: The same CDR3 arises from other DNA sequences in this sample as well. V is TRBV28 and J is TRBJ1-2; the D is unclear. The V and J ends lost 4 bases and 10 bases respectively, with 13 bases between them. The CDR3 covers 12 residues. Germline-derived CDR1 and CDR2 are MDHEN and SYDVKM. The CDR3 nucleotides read TGTGCCAGCAGTTATATCGGAACTATCTACACCTTC. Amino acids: CASSYIGTIYTF.

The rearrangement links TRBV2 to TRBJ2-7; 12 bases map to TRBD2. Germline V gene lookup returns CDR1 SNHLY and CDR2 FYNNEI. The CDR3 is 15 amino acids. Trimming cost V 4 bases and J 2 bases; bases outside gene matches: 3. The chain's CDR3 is CASSAGLAGTYEQYF. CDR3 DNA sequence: TGTGCCAGCAGTGCGGGACTAGCGGGCACCTACGAGCAGTACTTC.

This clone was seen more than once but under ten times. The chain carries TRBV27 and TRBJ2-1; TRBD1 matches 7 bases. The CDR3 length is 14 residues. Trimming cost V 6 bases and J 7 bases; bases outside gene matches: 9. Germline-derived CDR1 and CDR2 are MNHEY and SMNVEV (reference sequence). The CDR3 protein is CASSFDRVGNEQFF. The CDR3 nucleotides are TGTGCCAGCAGCTTCGACAGGGTCGGGAATGAGCAGTTCTTC.

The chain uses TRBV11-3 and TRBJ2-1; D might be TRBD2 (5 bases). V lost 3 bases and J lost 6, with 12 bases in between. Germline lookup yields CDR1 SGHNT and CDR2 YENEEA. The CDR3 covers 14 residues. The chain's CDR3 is CASSLRGMGNEQFF. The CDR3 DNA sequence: TGTGCCAGCAGCTTGAGAGGGATGGGCAATGAGCAGTTCTTC.

The CDR3, as DNA: TGTGCCAGCAGCCATTCCGGGGTGAACACTGAAGCTTTCTTT. Its translation: CASSHSGVNTEAFF. The chain is built from TRBV7-9 and TRBJ1-1, with D uncertain. Germline V gives CDR1 SEHNR, CDR2 FQNEAQ (reference sequence). The CDR3 covers 14 residues. Between the trimmed V and J ends, which lost 5 bases and 0 bases, there was a span of 10 bases. The whole variable domain, filled in from reference TRBV7-9 and TRBJ1-1, reads DTGVSQNPRHKITKRGQNVTFRCDPISEHNRLYWYRQTLGQGPEFLTYFQNEAQLEKSRLLSDRFSAERPKGSFSTLEIQRTEQGDSAMYLCASSHSGVNTEAFFGQGTRLTVV.

The CDR3 DNA follows: TGTGCCAGCAGCAAATGGTTTCTGGGCCCGTCGAGCTTCGAGCAGTACTTC. Its translation: CASSKWFLGPSSFEQYF. The rearrangement joins TRBV21-1 to TRBJ2-7; the table names TRBD1, a call not compared with the DNA. TRBV21-1 is labeled a pseudogene. The length of the CDR3 is 17 residues.

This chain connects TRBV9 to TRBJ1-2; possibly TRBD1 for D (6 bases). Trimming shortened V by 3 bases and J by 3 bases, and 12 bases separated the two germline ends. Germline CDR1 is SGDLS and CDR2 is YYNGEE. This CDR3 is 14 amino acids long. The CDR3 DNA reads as TGTGCCAGCAGCGGTACAACAGGGTACTATGGCTACACCTTC. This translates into CASSGTTGYYGYTF.

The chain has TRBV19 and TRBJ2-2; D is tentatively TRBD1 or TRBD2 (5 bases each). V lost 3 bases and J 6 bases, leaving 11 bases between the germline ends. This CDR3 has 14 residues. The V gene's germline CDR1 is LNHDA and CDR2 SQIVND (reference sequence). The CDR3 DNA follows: TGTGCCAGTAGTATGTCGGGGCTACCCGGGGAGCTGTTTTTT. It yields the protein CASSMSGLPGELFF.

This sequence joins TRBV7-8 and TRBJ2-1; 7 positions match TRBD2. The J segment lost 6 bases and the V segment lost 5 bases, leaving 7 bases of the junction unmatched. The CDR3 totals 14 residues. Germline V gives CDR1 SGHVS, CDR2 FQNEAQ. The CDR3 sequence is CASSGAGTINEQFF. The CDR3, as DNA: TGTGCCAGCAGCGGAGCCGGGACTATCAATGAGCAGTTCTTC.

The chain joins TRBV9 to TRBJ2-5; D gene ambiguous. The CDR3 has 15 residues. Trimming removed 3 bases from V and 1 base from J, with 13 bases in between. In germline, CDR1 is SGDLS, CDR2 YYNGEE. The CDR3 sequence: CASSEIGALQETQYF. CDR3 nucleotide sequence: TGTGCCAGCAGCGAAATAGGCGCCCTCCAAGAGACCCAGTACTTC. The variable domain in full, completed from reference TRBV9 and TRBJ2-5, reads DSGVTQTPKHLITATGQRVTLRCSPRSGDLSVYWYQQSLDQGLQFLIQYYNGEERAKGNILERFSAQQFPDLHSELNLSSLELGDSALYFCASSEIGALQETQYFGPGTRLLVL.

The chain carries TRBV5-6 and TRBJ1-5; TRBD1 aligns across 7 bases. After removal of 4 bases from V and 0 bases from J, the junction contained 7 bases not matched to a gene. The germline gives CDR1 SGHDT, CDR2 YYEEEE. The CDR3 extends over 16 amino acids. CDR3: CASSLQGPDSNQPQHF. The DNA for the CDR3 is TGTGCCAGCAGCCTACAGGGGCCAGATAGCAATCAGCCCCAGCATTTT.

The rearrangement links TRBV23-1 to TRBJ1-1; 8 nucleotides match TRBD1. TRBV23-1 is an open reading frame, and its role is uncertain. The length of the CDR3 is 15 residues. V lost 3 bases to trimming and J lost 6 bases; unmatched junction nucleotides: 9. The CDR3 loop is CASSHRTGIVSEAFF. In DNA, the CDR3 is TGCGCCAGCAGTCATCGGACAGGGATTGTGTCTGAAGCTTTCTTT.

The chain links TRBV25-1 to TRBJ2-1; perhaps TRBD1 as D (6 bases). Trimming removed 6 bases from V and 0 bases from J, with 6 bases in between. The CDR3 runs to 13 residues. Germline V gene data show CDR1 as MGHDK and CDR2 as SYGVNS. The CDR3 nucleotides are TGTGCCAGCAGGGACAGCTCCTACAATGAGCAGTTCTTC. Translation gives CASRDSSYNEQFF.